These T cell receptor beta chains were read from a single sample in a study of beta chain features in type 1 diabetes. Assay: immunoSEQ multiplex PCR; the TCRdb copy retains only in-frame clones and omits some. The sample records 680,000 or so clones, over 10% being singletons. Sequencing was done on a sample of naive CD4+ T cells from blood. Every receptor here comes from a man younger than 35 with type 1 diabetes. The CDR3 runs from the conserved cysteine through the conserved F or W. D genes are given only for firm matches. Where a row states a size, it is once, few, many or the class of an expanded clone; other rows omit it.

D	size	V	J	CDR3
-	few	TRBV9	TRBJ2-7	CASSVGTGDTYEQYF
-	few	TRBV4-1	TRBJ2-1	CASSLGPVLWDEQFF
-	few	TRBV29-1	TRBJ2-3	CSVGQGGDTQYF
TRBD2	-	TRBV7-2	TRBJ2-7	CASRLSGGAVPYEQYF
-	-	TRBV11-2	TRBJ2-1	CASSLQGIHNEQFF
-	few	TRBV10-3	TRBJ1-1	CAISQGLNTEAFF
-	few	TRBV30	TRBJ2-5	CAWSVLPETQYF
TRBD2	-	TRBV7-9	TRBJ2-3	CASSSLWTSGGATDTQYF
-	few	TRBV2	TRBJ1-4	CASSLTGPRSYNEKLFF
-	few	TRBV2	TRBJ2-5	CASSATRQETQYF
-	-	TRBV7-6	TRBJ2-6	CASSTYSSGANVLTF
-	-	TRBV29-1	TRBJ1-4	CSVEGTATNEKLFF
-	-	TRBV11-1	TRBJ2-5	CASSEDQETQYF
-	-	TRBV28	TRBJ2-7	CASSTPRQAAIEQYF
-	-	TRBV29-1	TRBJ2-2	CSVNAANTGELFF
-	few	TRBV30	TRBJ1-2	CAWDRTYGYTF
TRBD1	few	TRBV2	TRBJ2-7	CASSTGVVEQYF
TRBD1	few	TRBV7-2	TRBJ2-7	CASSVQQGPSYEQYF
-	-	TRBV30	TRBJ1-5	CAWKVAGHQPQHF
TRBD1	-	TRBV18	TRBJ1-2	CASSPDRGLTNYGYTF
TRBD1	few	TRBV4-1	TRBJ2-3	CASSQVGQSTDTQYF
TRBD2	few	TRBV11-1	TRBJ2-5	CASSLARRGDQETQYF
-	-	TRBV11-2	TRBJ2-2	CASSLDLPAVTGELFF
-	-	TRBV28	TRBJ1-6	CASSQITQRSSYNSPLHF
-	-	TRBV29-1	TRBJ2-1	CSVEVPSNYNEQFF
TRBD1	few	TRBV5-4	TRBJ2-1	CASFPGQGVHEQFF
-	few	TRBV30	TRBJ2-5	CAWKGGQETQYF
-	-	TRBV6-5	TRBJ2-7	CASRGQGISYEQYF
-	few	TRBV19	TRBJ2-7	CASSVGPNYEQYF
TRBD1	few	TRBV2	TRBJ1-2	CASSDLGQTYGYTF
-	few	TRBV27	TRBJ1-4	CASSSSGATNEKLFF
-	few	TRBV13	TRBJ2-7	CASSPRKGGLPYEQYF
-	-	TRBV19	TRBJ2-1	CASSAPGHSYNEQFF
-	-	TRBV5-1	TRBJ1-2	CASSLDGYYGYTF
-	-	TRBV30	TRBJ2-3	CAWSLSMQRYF
-	few	TRBV28	TRBJ2-7	CASSTTGAGSYEQYF
-	-	TRBV18	TRBJ1-4	CASSPPRGADEKLFF
TRBD2	few	TRBV4-1	TRBJ2-1	CASSQDLDGRGAQPNEQFF
-	few	TRBV7-2	TRBJ2-1	CASSPTAFSYNEQFF
-	few	TRBV21-1	TRBJ2-1	CASSFSLGGGGEQFF
-	few	TRBV30	TRBJ2-5	CAWGQETQYF
-	-	TRBV2	TRBJ1-5	CASKGSLRSNQPQHF
-	-	TRBV14	TRBJ1-5	CASSQGDQPQHF
-	few	TRBV11-3	TRBJ2-2	CASSPFGGQGTGELFF
TRBD1	-	TRBV13	TRBJ2-7	CASSFKGAVRSEQYF
TRBD1	-	TRBV15	TRBJ2-5	CATSGRGGGLETQYF
-	-	TRBV30	TRBJ1-6	CAWTTHEGGSLGSPLHF
-	-	TRBV2	TRBJ1-2	CASSEEINYGYTF